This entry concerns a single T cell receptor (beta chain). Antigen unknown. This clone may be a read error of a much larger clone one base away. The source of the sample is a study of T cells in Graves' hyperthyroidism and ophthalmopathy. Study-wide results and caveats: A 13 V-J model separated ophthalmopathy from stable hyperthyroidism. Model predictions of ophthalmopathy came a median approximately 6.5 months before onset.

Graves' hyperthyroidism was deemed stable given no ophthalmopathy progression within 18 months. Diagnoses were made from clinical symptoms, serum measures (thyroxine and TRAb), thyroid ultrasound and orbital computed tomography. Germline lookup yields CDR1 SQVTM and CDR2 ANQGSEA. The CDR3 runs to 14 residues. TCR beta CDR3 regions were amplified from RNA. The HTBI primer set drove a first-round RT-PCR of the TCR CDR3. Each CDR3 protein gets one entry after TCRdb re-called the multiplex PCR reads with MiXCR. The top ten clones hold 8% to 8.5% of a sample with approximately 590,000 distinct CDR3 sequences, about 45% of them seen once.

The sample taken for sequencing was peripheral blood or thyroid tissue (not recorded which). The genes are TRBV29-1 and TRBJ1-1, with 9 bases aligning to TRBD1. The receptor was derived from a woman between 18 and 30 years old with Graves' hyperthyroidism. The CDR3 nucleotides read TGCAGCACCCTAACAGGGGGCTTGAACACTAAAGCTTTCTTT. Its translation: CSTLTGGLNTKAFF.